The TCR delta chain described here comes from a study of gamma-delta chains in newborns, infants, children. Study-level background: Microbial exposure reportedly drives polyclonal innate γδ T cell expansion after birth.

TCRdb redid clone calling on the reads using CATT. The sample includes approximately 1,300 delta-chain clones, about 2.5% of them seen just once. The CDR3 sequence is 19 residues long. Germline V gives CDR1 GEAIGNYY, CDR2 EKD. A note on this clone: The mismatch at residue 18 between this DNA's translation and the TCRdb protein of a much larger clone likely reflects a read error; the protein shown is translated from the DNA.

The chain employs TRDV2 and TRDJ1; 8 bases match TRDD3. Sequencing input: blood. This TCR came from a child in good health. CDR3: CACDTRGGIRDPYTDKLTF. Here the CDR3 DNA reads TGTGCCTGTGACACAAGAGGAGGGATACGCGATCCGTACACCGATAAACTCACCTTT.